These 32 T cell receptor beta chains share one sample of origin, sequenced in a study of shared T cell receptors in the human thymus. TCRdb's copy holds only in-frame clones and misses some; the assay was immunoSEQ multiplex PCR. The table shows roughly 710,000 clones, with 80% to 90% occurring only once. These data were likewise used in another study, on human thymus T cells.

What was sequenced was thymocytes. The receptors shown here come from a girl in the first two years of life with a congenital heart defect.

J is TRBJ2-1 and V is TRBV6-6; D is undetermined. Germline V lookup: CDR1 MNHNY, CDR2 SVGAGI (reference sequence). The V gene lost 1 base and the J gene lost 9 bases, with 13 bases spanning the gap. The CDR3 runs 14 residues. CDR3 in DNA: TGTGCCAGCAGTTACTTGGTCAGGTTCGGTGAGCAGTTCTTC. It translates to CASSYLVRFGEQFF.

The rearrangement links TRBV7-9 to TRBJ2-1, with 8 bases identical to TRBD1. The CDR3 is made up of 17 amino acids. Unmatched junction bases numbered 12, after V lost 5 bases and J lost 3 bases. The germline V gene has CDR1 SEHNR and CDR2 FQNEAQ (reference sequence). In DNA form, the CDR3 reads TGTGCCAGCAGCCCAAGGGATGGACAGGGAGACTACAATGAGCAGTTCTTC. This translates into CASSPRDGQGDYNEQFF.

The gene calls are TRBV5-1 and TRBJ1-3; 9 nucleotides agree with TRBD1. The ends lost 1 base at V and 2 bases at J; junction bases unmatched: 4. This CDR3 has 16 amino acids. Germline loops: CDR1 SGHRS, CDR2 YFSETQ. The CDR3 protein is CASSLRTGVAGNTIYF. The CDR3 DNA sequence: TGCGCCAGCAGCTTGCGGACAGGGGTCGCTGGAAACACCATATATTTT. The whole variable domain, remainder taken from reference TRBV5-1 and TRBJ1-3, is KAGVTQTPRYLIKTRGQQVTLSCSPISGHRSVSWYQQTPGQGLQFLFEYFSETQRNKGNFPGRFSGRQFSNSRSEMNVSTLELGDSALYLCASSLRTGVAGNTIYFGEGSWLTVV.

The V gene is TRBV5-1, the J gene TRBJ2-1, with 10 bases fitting TRBD2. Germline V CDR1 and CDR2: SGHRS, YFSETQ. J gave up 4 bases and V 4 bases, and 11 bases lay outside the gene matches. The CDR3 runs 17 residues. CDR3 region: CASSPGLAEGFYNEQFF. The CDR3 nucleotides are TGCGCCAGCAGCCCCGGACTAGCGGAGGGGTTTTACAATGAGCAGTTCTTC.

V is TRBV5-1 and J is TRBJ2-2; TRBD1 aligns across 8 bases. J was trimmed by 5 bases and V by 4 bases; bases with no gene match: 4. This CDR3 is 14 amino acids long. Germline assignment: CDR1 SGHRS and CDR2 YFSETQ. The CDR3 DNA reads as TGCGCCAGCAGCCCAGGGGGCTCTACCGGGGAGCTGTTTTTT. Amino acids: CASSPGGSTGELFF.

This chain links TRBV27 with TRBJ1-1, with D tentatively TRBD1 (5 bases). Germline V CDR1 and CDR2: MNHEY, SMNVEV (reference sequence). This CDR3 spans 17 amino acids. V dropped 5 bases and J dropped 6 bases, with 25 bases sitting between them. The CDR3 nucleotides read TGTGCCAGCAGTCTACGATTTACAGGCGGTAAAAGCTCTGAAGCTTTCTTT. Encoded protein: CASSLRFTGGKSSEAFF.

The rearrangement uses TRBV5-1 and TRBJ2-5; 16 bases are a match to TRBD2. The CDR3 totals 16 residues. Trimming at V came to 4 bases and at J to 6 bases, leaving 6 bases not matched to a gene. CDR1 and CDR2 from the germline V gene are SGHRS and YFSETQ. In DNA, the CDR3 is TGCGCCAGCAGCATCGGGACTAGCGGGGGGGCCCAGACCCAGTACTTC. This translates into CASSIGTSGGAQTQYF.

This chain uses TRBV7-9 with TRBJ2-6, with 8 bases aligning to TRBD1. Unmatched junction bases numbered 10, after V lost 3 bases and J lost 3 bases. Germline V CDR1 and CDR2: SEHNR, FQNEAQ (reference sequence). The CDR3 is 18 amino acids. This CDR3 is CASSFKGTGGVGANVLTF. The CDR3 bases are TGTGCCAGCAGCTTTAAGGGGACAGGCGGCGTTGGGGCCAACGTCCTGACTTTC.

The chain carries TRBV5-1 and TRBJ2-6; D gene unclear. The V end was cut by 4 bases, the J end by 6 bases, with 8 bases between. The CDR3 has 13 residues. The V gene's germline CDR1 is SGHRS and CDR2 YFSETQ. CDR3 sequence (DNA): TGCGCCAGCAGCCCTCTAATGGCCAACGTCCTGACTTTC. Encoded protein: CASSPLMANVLTF.

This chain links TRBV2 with TRBJ1-1, with a tentative D call TRBD1 (6 bases). The germline V gene encodes CDR1 SNHLY and CDR2 FYNNEI. This CDR3 region has 14 residues. V was trimmed by 10 bases and J by 3 bases, leaving 18 bases between them. The CDR3 reads CATPPDRLYTEAFF. The CDR3 bases are TGTGCCACCCCCCCGGACAGACTTTACACTGAAGCTTTCTTT.

The chain uses TRBV27 and TRBJ2-1, with 9 bases matching TRBD2. Germline V CDR1 and CDR2: MNHEY, SMNVEV (reference sequence). V gave up 2 bases and J gave up 7 bases; unmatched junction bases: 6. The CDR3 runs 15 residues. The CDR3, as DNA: TGTGCCAGCAGTTTAGGCCTAGCGGGGAGTAATGAGCAGTTCTTC. Amino acid sequence: CASSLGLAGSNEQFF.

The genes are TRBV5-4 and TRBJ1-1, with D perhaps matching TRBD1 (5 bases). The V gene lost 4 bases and the J gene lost 3 bases, with 19 bases spanning the gap. The germline gives CDR1 SGHNT, CDR2 YYREEE (reference sequence). CDR3 length: 16 amino acids. CDR3 in amino acids: CASSTPGRRGDTEAFF. The CDR3 DNA reads TGTGCCAGCAGCACCCCGGGACGGAGGGGAGACACTGAAGCTTTCTTT.

The chain employs TRBV25-1 and TRBJ1-2, with D hard to call. The CDR3 has 12 residues. From germline, CDR1 is MGHDK and CDR2 SYGVNS. V dropped 7 bases and J dropped 4 bases, with 10 bases sitting between them. The CDR3 coding sequence is TGTGCCAGCATGGGCACCCCCTATGGCTACACCTTC. Its translation: CASMGTPYGYTF.

CDR3 region: CASSRLGSGETQYF. In nucleotides, the CDR3 is TGTGCCAGCAGCCGACTAGGCTCGGGCGAGACCCAGTACTTC. V and J are TRBV6-6 and TRBJ2-5; D is perhaps TRBD2 (6 bases). In germline, CDR1 is MNHNY, CDR2 SVGAGI (reference sequence). V gave up 6 bases and J gave up 5 bases, with 16 bases separating them. This CDR3 contains 14 residues.

Written as DNA, the CDR3 is TGTGCTAGTGGTTTGGAAGCTCCGGTGGACACTGAAGCTTTCTTT. Translation gives CASGLEAPVDTEAFF. The chain recombines TRBV12-5 with TRBJ1-1; no clear D. In germline, CDR1 is LGHNT, CDR2 FRNRAP. The germline V and J ends were trimmed by 1 base and 3 bases, with 12 bases remaining between them. The CDR3 is 15 residues long.

The DNA for the CDR3 is TGTGCCAGCAGCTCTGGGGGGGCGGCCAACGTCCTGACTTTC. This gives the protein CASSSGGAANVLTF. The rearrangement links TRBV7-9 to TRBJ2-6, with D tentatively TRBD2 (7 bases). The CDR3 extends over 14 amino acids. The germline V and J ends were trimmed by 4 bases and 6 bases, with 10 bases remaining between them. In germline, CDR1 is SEHNR, CDR2 FQNEAQ (reference sequence).

This chain joins TRBV5-6 and TRBJ1-1; unclear D gene. V shed 4 bases and J shed 1 base, with 14 bases lying between them. This CDR3 has 15 amino acids. CDR1 is SGHDT, CDR2 YYEEEE, per germline. The CDR3 nucleotides read TGTGCCAGCAGCCACGACTTAAACGAGAACACTGAAGCTTTCTTT. The encoded protein is CASSHDLNENTEAFF.

The chain is built from TRBV10-3 and TRBJ1-2; 10 bases agree with TRBD1. Germline lookup yields CDR1 ENHRY and CDR2 SYGVKD. V dropped 0 bases and J dropped 3; count of bases not matched to a gene: 10. The CDR3 spans 18 residues. This chain's CDR3 is CAISESSAGTGDDYGYTF. The CDR3 DNA reads TGTGCCATCAGTGAGTCTTCCGCCGGGACAGGGGACGACTATGGCTACACCTTC.

Only a few counts were recorded for this clone. The V gene is TRBV6-6, the J gene TRBJ2-3; 9 positions match TRBD2. Germline loops: CDR1 MNHNY, CDR2 SVGAGI (reference sequence). This CDR3 comprises 16 residues. V lost 2 bases to trimming and J lost 0 bases; unmatched junction nucleotides: 3. CDR3 in amino acids: CASSYRLAGSTDTQYF. CDR3 sequence (DNA): TGTGCCAGCAGTTACCGTCTAGCGGGGAGCACAGATACGCAGTATTTT.

V usage is TRBV19 and J usage is TRBJ1-1, with D possibly being TRBD1 (5 bases). This CDR3 is built from 15 residues. Germline CDR1 is LNHDA and CDR2 is SQIVND (reference sequence). Trimming removed 9 bases from V and 2 bases from J, with 19 bases in between. CDR3 nucleotides: TGTGCCAGCTCTCCGGACACCCTGCCCAACACTGAAGCTTTCTTT. Its protein is CASSPDTLPNTEAFF.

The genes are TRBV30 and TRBJ2-3; the D is unclear. Per the germline V gene, CDR1 is GTSNPN and CDR2 is SVGIG (reference sequence). The CDR3 has 14 residues. V shed 3 bases and J shed 3 bases, with 13 bases lying between them. The DNA of the CDR3 is TGTGCCTGGAGAGAAGGTACAGTAACAGATACGCAGTATTTT. It yields the protein CAWREGTVTDTQYF.

The chain employs TRBV4-1 and TRBJ1-2, with D possibly being TRBD1 (5 bases). V lost 3 bases and J lost 4, with 27 bases in between. Germline V lookup: CDR1 MGHRA, CDR2 YSYEKL. This CDR3 region has 19 residues. CDR3 loop: CASSHPPGQAPDMFYGYTF. The CDR3 nucleotides are TGCGCCAGCAGCCACCCCCCAGGGCAGGCACCCGATATGTTCTATGGCTACACCTTC.

This clone was detected once. The chain is built from TRBV6-5 and TRBJ1-5; D is perhaps TRBD1 (5 bases). Germline lookup yields CDR1 MNHEY and CDR2 SVGAGI. Trimming stripped 6 bases from V and 7 bases from J, with 13 bases between. The CDR3 is 13 residues long. CDR3 region: CASREGRDQPQHF. CDR3 in DNA: TGTGCCAGCAGGGAGGGCAGGGACCAGCCCCAGCATTTT.

V is TRBV4-3 and J is TRBJ2-5; 10 bases map to TRBD2. With 1 base clipped from V and 2 bases from J, the junction kept 22 bases outside the gene matches. The CDR3 contains 22 residues. The germline CDR1 and CDR2 sequences are LGHNA and YSLEER. The CDR3 nucleotides read TGCGCCAGCAGCCAAGTTGGGTTCGCTAGCGGGGGCGGGGGTGGACGGCAAGAGACCCAGTACTTC. It translates to CASSQVGFASGGGGGRQETQYF.

The chain has TRBV27 and TRBJ1-1, with D unresolved. The germline gives CDR1 MNHEY, CDR2 SMNVEV (reference sequence). V was trimmed by 11 bases and J by 0 bases, leaving 10 bases between them. CDR3 length: 12 amino acids. CDR3 protein: CAAPGVNTEAFF. In DNA, the CDR3 is TGTGCCGCCCCAGGTGTGAACACTGAAGCTTTCTTT.

The chain carries TRBV7-2 and TRBJ1-6; D possibly corresponds to TRBD1 (6 bases). CDR3 length: 16 residues. CDR1 and CDR2 (germline): SGHTA, FQGNSA. V was cut by 2 bases and J by 8 bases, with 16 bases left in between. This CDR3 reads CASSLRVATGYSPLHF. The CDR3, as DNA: TGTGCCAGCAGCTTAAGGGTGGCGACAGGATATTCACCCCTCCACTTT.

This clone occurred a few times. This sequence joins TRBV11-2 and TRBJ1-6, with TRBD1 matching 7 bases. Per germline, CDR1 SGHAT and CDR2 FQNNGV. The CDR3 has 17 residues. The V and J ends lost 1 base and 8 bases, in that order; junction bases with no gene match: 11. CDR3 DNA: TGTGCCAGCAGCTTAGTGTATTCGAGGGGGCTGGATTCACCCCTCCACTTT. Translation gives CASSLVYSRGLDSPLHF.

The chain joins TRBV6-1 to TRBJ2-7; TRBD2 matches at 12 bases. V gave up 1 base and J gave up 3 bases; unmatched junction bases: 7. The CDR3 consists of 17 residues. CDR1 and CDR2 from the germline V gene are MNHNS and SASEGT. The DNA for the CDR3 is TGTGCCAGCAGTGAAGTCCGGACTAGCGGGGCCCGCTACGAGCAGTACTTC. It encodes CASSEVRTSGARYEQYF.

J is TRBJ1-2 and V is TRBV4-1; TRBD1 matches at 12 bases. J lost 4 bases, V lost 4 bases, and 10 bases had no gene match. Germline CDR1 and CDR2: MGHRA and YSYEKL. The CDR3 length is 17 residues. The CDR3 loop reads CASSPFRDRGPVYGYTF. The CDR3 DNA follows: TGCGCCAGCAGCCCCTTTAGGGACAGGGGGCCGGTCTATGGCTACACCTTC.

V is TRBV4-1 and J is TRBJ1-5; no clear D. The V gene's germline CDR1 is MGHRA and CDR2 YSYEKL. This CDR3 is built from 16 residues. With 1 base removed from V and 1 base from J, the gap between germline ends came to 11 bases. CDR3 sequence: CASSQVAERSNQPQHF. The CDR3 coding sequence is TGCGCCAGCAGCCAAGTCGCAGAGAGGAGCAATCAGCCCCAGCATTTT.

This clone was counted once. The chain couples TRBV13 to TRBJ1-2, with D possibly being TRBD1 (6 bases). Deletions cut 4 bases from V and 1 base from J, with 16 bases between. CDR1 is PRHDT, CDR2 FYEKMQ, per germline (reference sequence). The CDR3 totals 16 residues. In DNA form, the CDR3 reads TGTGCCAGCAGCTCGCTCAGGGGCCATTATAACTATGGCTACACCTTC. Translation gives CASSSLRGHYNYGYTF.

The rearrangement uses TRBV4-3 and TRBJ2-7, with D possibly being TRBD1 (6 bases). The CDR3 is 15 amino acids. From germline, CDR1 is LGHNA and CDR2 YSLEER. The V gene lost 3 bases and the J gene lost 3 bases, with 15 bases spanning the gap. CDR3 nucleotides: TGCGCCAGCAGCCACCGACAGCCAGGGGACTACGAGCAGTACTTC. The encoded protein is CASSHRQPGDYEQYF.